A single sample gave rise to the 32 T cell receptor beta chains below, sequenced in a study of cytomegalovirus exposure and HLA in healthy donors. PCR amplification relied on 60 Vbeta primers (plus 13 Jbeta primers). Assay used: immunoSEQ multiplex PCR; TCRdb lists only in-frame clones, some missing. The data contain around 75,000 clones, 78% of them singletons. The sequenced material came from PBMCs. These receptor sequences come from a man aged 35-49 years in good health and CMV-seronegative.

The rearrangement links TRBV10-3 to TRBJ1-1, with 7 positions matching TRBD1. Germline loops: CDR1 ENHRY, CDR2 SYGVKD. CDR3 length equals 16 residues. V lost 4 bases to trimming and J lost 3 bases; unmatched junction nucleotides: 11. CDR3 nucleotides: TGTGCCATCAGTGGGGGGACAGCTAGGAGGGACACTGAAGCTTTCTTT. It is translated as CAISGGTARRDTEAFF.

A note on this clone: A read error may account for a junction end that differs from germline. The chain is built from TRBV7-9 and TRBJ2-2, with a weak D call TRBD2 (6 bases). Germline V gives CDR1 SEHNR, CDR2 FQNEAQ (reference sequence). This CDR3 is 12 amino acids long. CDR3 sequence (DNA): TGTTCCAGCAGCTGGGGGGACGGGGAGCTGTTTTTT. It codes for CSSSWGDGELFF. The variable domain in full, completed from reference TRBV7-9 and TRBJ2-2, reads DTGVSQNPRHKITKRGQNVTFRCDPISEHNRLYWYRQTLGQGPEFLTYFQNEAQLEKSRLLSDRFSAERPKGSFSTLEIQRTEQGDSAMYLCSSSWGDGELFFGEGSRLTVL.

This rearrangement joins TRBV7-9 to TRBJ1-6; TRBD1 matches 9 bases. V trimming: 5 bases; J trimming: 10 bases; junction bases outside the gene matches: 15. The germline CDR1 and CDR2 sequences are SEHNR and FQNEAQ (reference sequence). CDR3 length: 17 residues. CDR3 sequence (DNA): TGTGCCAGCAGCCCTCCGGGACAGGGTGCCCCTCGGTCACCCCTCCACTTT. Amino acids: CASSPPGQGAPRSPLHF. Drawing the rest from reference TRBV7-9 and TRBJ1-6, the complete variable domain is DTGVSQNPRHKITKRGQNVTFRCDPISEHNRLYWYRQTLGQGPEFLTYFQNEAQLEKSRLLSDRFSAERPKGSFSTLEIQRTEQGDSAMYLCASSPPGQGAPRSPLHFGNGTRLTVT.

The V and J genes are TRBV7-9 and TRBJ2-1, with TRBD2 matching 10 bases. The V and J ends lost 1 base and 4 bases, in that order; junction bases with no gene match: 1. The CDR3 contains 15 residues. Germline CDR1 reads SEHNR; CDR2 reads FQNEAQ (reference sequence). This chain's CDR3 is CASSLGTSGYNEQFF. The CDR3 bases are TGTGCCAGCAGCTTAGGGACTAGCGGTTACAATGAGCAGTTCTTC.

This clone was observed once. The CDR3 nucleotides read TGTGCCAGCACCATAAACCCCAGGCGAGGGGAAAAACTGTTTTTT. The encoded protein is CASTINPRRGEKLFF. The rearrangement uses TRBV6-1 and TRBJ1-4; D not certain. The CDR3 runs 15 residues. CDR1 is MNHNS, CDR2 SASEGT, per germline. V lost 7 bases, J lost 8 bases, and 20 bases lay in between.

V and J are TRBV5-5 and TRBJ2-6; D unresolved. V lost 0 bases and J lost 0, with 16 bases in between. There are 19 residues in the CDR3. Germline V gives CDR1 SGHKS, CDR2 YYEKEE (reference sequence). The CDR3 DNA is TGTGCCAGCAGCTTGGAGCCACAGAGCTACCCCTCTGGGGCCAACGTCCTGACTTTC. It encodes CASSLEPQSYPSGANVLTF.

About this clone: The sample carries other DNA sequences with the same CDR3. V usage is TRBV5-8 and J usage is TRBJ2-3, with D maybe TRBD2 (5 bases). The CDR3 length is 13 residues. V lost 4 bases and J 2 bases, leaving 8 bases between the germline ends. Per germline, CDR1 SGHTS and CDR2 YDEGEE. The CDR3 region is CASSARATDTQYF. Written as DNA, the CDR3 is TGTGCCAGCAGCGCGCGGGCCACAGATACGCAGTATTTT.

The chain combines TRBV5-1 with TRBJ1-2, with 10 bases fitting TRBD1. The CDR3 is 15 residues long. Germline V gives CDR1 SGHRS, CDR2 YFSETQ. J was trimmed by 4 bases and V by 2 bases; bases with no gene match: 5. CDR3 region: CASSFSGQGSYGYTF. The DNA for the CDR3 is TGCGCCAGCAGCTTTTCGGGACAGGGGTCCTATGGCTACACCTTC.

Only a few counts were recorded for this clone. J is TRBJ2-7 and V is TRBV7-2; 7 bases match TRBD1. CDR3 size: 16 residues. Germline V CDR1 and CDR2: SGHTA, FQGNSA. V lost 5 bases to trimming and J lost 2 bases; unmatched junction nucleotides: 12. CDR3 in DNA: TGTGCCAGCAGCCGATTCGGGGACAGACTTACCTACGAGCAGTACTTC. This gives the protein CASSRFGDRLTYEQYF.

The chain combines TRBV11-3 with TRBJ1-1; D unclear. The CDR3 spans 14 residues. Germline-derived CDR1 and CDR2 are SGHNT and YENEEA. V lost 4 bases and J 1 base, leaving 10 bases between the germline ends. The CDR3 spells CASSSTGRNTEAFF. The CDR3 region has the DNA TGTGCCAGCAGCTCCACCGGGAGGAACACTGAAGCTTTCTTT.

This rearrangement joins TRBV2 to TRBJ1-5; D is undetermined. Trimming left V 4 bases short and J 5 bases short, with 12 bases between. Germline V lookup: CDR1 SNHLY, CDR2 FYNNEI. The CDR3 is made up of 14 amino acids. CDR3 coding DNA: TGTGCCAGCAGTGCAGGTATGATAGATCAGCCCCAGCATTTT. Protein product: CASSAGMIDQPQHF.

A note on this clone: The junction and the germline gene differ at one end; a read error may be behind it. The chain links TRBV7-7 to TRBJ2-2, with 11 bases identical to TRBD2. The CDR3 covers 16 residues. Germline loops: CDR1 SSHAT, CDR2 FNYEAQ (reference sequence). The CDR3 sequence is CASSSSSGGSTGELFF. The CDR3 nucleotides are TGTGCTAGCAGCTCTTCTAGCGGGGGGTCCACCGGGGAGCTGTTTTTT.

The rearrangement links TRBV7-2 to TRBJ2-7; D might be TRBD1 (5 bases). The germline V gene encodes CDR1 SGHTA and CDR2 FQGNSA. Deletions cut 5 bases from V and 7 bases from J, with 15 bases between. The CDR3 spans 13 residues. This chain's CDR3 is CASSKGQFWEQYF. The CDR3 DNA follows: TGTGCCAGCAGCAAGGGGCAGTTCTGGGAGCAGTACTTC.

This clone was recorded a few times. This chain links TRBV6-6 with TRBJ1-1; D is possibly TRBD1 (6 bases). The germline V gene has CDR1 MNHNY and CDR2 SVGAGI (reference sequence). The CDR3 has 15 residues. V dropped 5 bases and J dropped 4 bases, with 17 bases sitting between them. CDR3 coding DNA: TGTGCCAGCAGTAGAGCGGGACACTTGGCCACTGAAGCTTTCTTT. This codes for CASSRAGHLATEAFF.

The chain joins TRBV4-3 to TRBJ2-7; TRBD2 might be the D (5 bases). Deletions cut 0 bases from V and 4 bases from J, with 16 bases between. The CDR3 totals 16 residues. The germline CDR1 and CDR2 sequences are LGHNA and YSLEER. The CDR3 DNA is TGCGCCAGCAGCCAAGATTTGCGGTCGGGGAATTACGAGCAGTACTTC. Residues: CASSQDLRSGNYEQYF.

This clone turned up a few times. The chain is built from TRBV5-6 and TRBJ1-5; a weak D match, TRBD1 (5 bases). V was cut by 2 bases and J by 7 bases, with 16 bases left in between. This CDR3 region has 15 residues. The germline gives CDR1 SGHDT, CDR2 YYEEEE. The CDR3 region is CASSFGGWGGQPQHF. CDR3 DNA: TGTGCCAGCAGCTTCGGGGGTTGGGGTGGACAGCCCCAGCATTTT.

This clone rates as medium-sized. V and J are TRBV6-1 and TRBJ1-2; 7 bases line up with TRBD1. Losses at the gene ends were 1 base for V and 6 bases for J; bases not matched to a gene: 8. Germline CDR1 reads MNHNS; CDR2 reads SASEGT. The CDR3 has 15 residues. For the CDR3, the DNA is TGTGCCAGCAGTGAAGTTGGACAGGCTTCGGATGGCTACACCTTC. Encoded protein: CASSEVGQASDGYTF.

The V gene is TRBV11-3, the J gene TRBJ1-1; 7 positions match TRBD1. There are 13 residues in the CDR3. Germline V lookup: CDR1 SGHNT, CDR2 YENEEA. Trimming removed 0 bases from V and 7 bases from J; junction bases left unmatched: 2. The CDR3 DNA follows: TGTGCCAGCAGCTTAGAGACAGGGAGTGAAGCTTTCTTT. Residues: CASSLETGSEAFF.

J is TRBJ1-2 and V is TRBV6-5; D remains ambiguous. Germline loops: CDR1 MNHEY, CDR2 SVGAGI. CDR3 length: 11 amino acids. V was pared by 4 bases and J by 8 bases, with 8 bases between. CDR3 in DNA: TGTGCCAGCAGTTCCCCCTACGGCTACACCTTC. Translated, it gives CASSSPYGYTF.

In its sample, this clone was seen a few times. The chain links TRBV19 to TRBJ1-5; D unresolved. V dropped 3 bases and J dropped 7 bases, with 7 bases sitting between them. CDR1 LNHDA and CDR2 SQIVND come from the germline V gene (reference sequence). This CDR3 contains 12 residues. This CDR3 is CASSIRGQPQHF. Here the CDR3 DNA reads TGTGCCAGTAGTATTCGAGGACAGCCCCAGCATTTT.

The chain recombines TRBV28 with TRBJ2-7; TRBD1 matches at 11 bases. The V and J ends lost 7 bases and 4 bases, in that order; junction bases with no gene match: 6. Germline CDR1 is MDHEN and CDR2 is SYDVKM. The CDR3 length is 14 residues. The DNA for the CDR3 is TGTGCCAGCATCGAGGGACAGGGGGTATACGAGCAGTACTTC. Encoded protein: CASIEGQGVYEQYF.

This clone showed up just once. This sequence joins TRBV29-1 and TRBJ2-3; TRBD1 agrees at 9 bases. This CDR3 spans 14 amino acids. The germline gives CDR1 SQVTM, CDR2 ANQGSEA. Trimming at V came to 8 bases and at J to 3 bases, leaving 9 bases not matched to a gene. Here the CDR3 DNA reads TGCAGCATAACAGGGGGCGGACTGACAGATACGCAGTATTTT. Amino acid sequence: CSITGGGLTDTQYF.

The chain has TRBV19 and TRBJ1-3; D may be TRBD1 (5 bases). Germline CDR1 is LNHDA and CDR2 is SQIVND (reference sequence). This CDR3 is built from 15 residues. Trimming removed 8 bases from V and 0 bases from J, with 14 bases in between. The CDR3 spells CASGPGRSSGNTIYF. As DNA, the CDR3 is TGTGCCAGTGGTCCAGGGAGGAGCTCTGGAAACACCATATATTTT. The variable domain in full, completed from reference TRBV19 and TRBJ1-3, reads DGGITQSPKYLFRKEGQNVTLSCEQNLNHDAMYWYRQDPGQGLRLIYYSQIVNDFQKGDIAEGYSVSREKKESFPLTVTSAQKNPTAFYLCASGPGRSSGNTIYFGEGSWLTVV.

In this sample, this clone turned up once. The genes are TRBV29-1 and TRBJ1-4; 11 bases are shared with TRBD1. The CDR3 is 13 amino acids. V lost 4 bases to trimming and J lost 7 bases; unmatched junction nucleotides: 2. Germline values: CDR1 SQVTM, CDR2 ANQGSEA. The CDR3 reads CSVGTGGGEKLFF. As DNA, the CDR3 is TGCAGCGTTGGGACAGGGGGCGGTGAAAAACTGTTTTTT.

This rearrangement joins TRBV7-9 to TRBJ2-5, with a weak D call TRBD2 (5 bases). V gave up 2 bases and J gave up 7 bases, with 17 bases separating them. Germline lookup yields CDR1 SEHNR and CDR2 FQNEAQ (reference sequence). CDR3 length: 15 residues. The CDR3 DNA sequence: TGTGCCAGCAGCTTATGGGTCGGGATAAAGGGGACCCAGTACTTC. Translated, it gives CASSLWVGIKGTQYF.

The V and J genes are TRBV6-5 and TRBJ1-1; tentative D call: TRBD1 (6 bases). This CDR3 region has 13 residues. CDR1 and CDR2 (germline): MNHEY, SVGAGI. V was pared by 5 bases and J by 4 bases, with 11 bases between. As DNA, the CDR3 is TGTGCCAGCAGTGTTCAGGGGCGCACTGAAGCTTTCTTT. As protein: CASSVQGRTEAFF.

Of note for this clone: The germline gene is not matched at one end of the junction; a read error may be the cause. The V call is TRBV25-1, the J call TRBJ2-1; D might be TRBD1 (5 bases). Germline V gene lookup returns CDR1 MGHDK and CDR2 SYGVNS. The CDR3 is made up of 17 amino acids. The CDR3 region has the DNA TGTGCCAGCTGTGAAGAGAGGTATTGGGGCTCATACAATGAGCAGTTCTTC. It is translated as CASCEERYWGSYNEQFF.

This clone was found once. V usage is TRBV29-1 and J usage is TRBJ2-4, with TRBD2 matching over 9 bases. This CDR3 is 13 amino acids long. Germline-derived CDR1 and CDR2 are SQVTM and ANQGSEA. Trimming at V came to 6 bases and at J to 8 bases, leaving 8 bases not matched to a gene. CDR3 in amino acids: CSVVSGGWDIQYF. CDR3 nucleotides: TGCAGCGTCGTTAGCGGGGGCTGGGACATTCAGTACTTC.

The CDR3 DNA follows: TGTGCCAGCAGCCAAAGAGGGGGCGGCAATCAGCCCCAGCATTTT. It translates to CASSQRGGGNQPQHF. The rearrangement joins TRBV7-2 to TRBJ1-5; 7 nucleotides agree with TRBD1. Trimming took 5 bases from V and 2 from J; bases not matched to a gene: 6. The CDR3 contains 15 residues. Germline CDR1 SGHTA, CDR2 FQGNSA.

This clone was observed a handful of times. V and J are TRBV5-4 and TRBJ1-2; D is undetermined. Germline-derived CDR1 and CDR2 are SGHNT and YYREEE (reference sequence). Deletions cut 4 bases from V and 4 bases from J, with 11 bases between. The CDR3 extends over 13 amino acids. The CDR3 coding sequence is TGTGCCAGCAGCGTTGACGGGTTCTATGGCTACACCTTC. Translating gives CASSVDGFYGYTF.

J is TRBJ2-7 and V is TRBV29-1; the match to TRBD1 covers 7 bases. Germline CDR1 reads SQVTM; CDR2 reads ANQGSEA. The CDR3 loop spans 13 amino acids. V gave up 4 bases and J gave up 3 bases; unmatched junction bases: 6. The CDR3 DNA is TGCAGCGTTGCCGGGACAGCGGACTACGAGCAGTACTTC. Amino acid sequence: CSVAGTADYEQYF.

This chain connects TRBV4-3 to TRBJ1-6, with D uncertain. The CDR3 contains 16 residues. V was cut by 0 bases and J by 8 bases, with 14 bases left in between. Germline-derived CDR1 and CDR2 are LGHNA and YSLEER. The CDR3 DNA is TGCGCCAGCAGCCAAGAATCTCCCTCCCTCCATTCACCCCTCCACTTT. Amino acids: CASSQESPSLHSPLHF.